There are a few counts of the clone carrying this T cell receptor (beta chain). Its antigen is still unknown. The CDR3 regions of TCR beta were amplified from RNA transcripts. A set of HTBI primers served as the primers for a first-round RT-PCR of the TCR CDR3. TCRdb redid the calling of the multiplex PCR reads with MiXCR, one entry per CDR3 protein. In the table there are hundreds of thousands of distinct CDR3 sequences, 14% of which are singletons. Germline CDR1 and CDR2: SQVTM and ANQGSEA. The CDR3 consists of 12 residues. V gave up 1 base and J gave up 6 bases, with 9 bases separating them. This record belongs to a study of T cells in Graves' hyperthyroidism and ophthalmopathy. On the study more broadly: Peripheral blood draws took place at initial diagnosis, ahead of any treatment. Notes on the study in general: The model forecast ophthalmopathy, anticipating it by a median roughly 6.5 months before onset.

Specimen: blood. The receptor comes from a woman between 18 and 29 years old with Graves' hyperthyroidism. This sequence joins TRBV29-1 and TRBJ1-2; the D is unclear. CDR3 coding DNA: TGCAGCGTTGAAGGATACGAGAATGGCTACACCTTC. It codes for CSVEGYENGYTF.